This T cell receptor (beta chain) was obtained from a study of T and B cells in COVID-19 patients. Blood genomic DNA input for TRB amplification was 250-500 ng. Multiplex PCR with BIOMED2 TRB-A/B primer pools amplified TRB rearrangements. TCRdb reprocessed the multiplex PCR reads with MiXCR, giving one entry per CDR3 protein. The sample has about 7,800 distinct CDR3 sequences, 35% to 50% seen once. This TCR was recovered from a human donor who had recovered from COVID-19. Sample: blood.

The DNA for the CDR3 is TGTGCCAGCAGTTTTCTAGCGGGGTCCAATGAGCAGTTCTTC. As protein: CASSFLAGSNEQFF. The chain links TRBV27 to TRBJ2-1; 9 nucleotides agree with TRBD2. Trimming removed 3 bases from V and 6 bases from J; junction bases left unmatched: 3. CDR1 and CDR2 (germline): MNHEY, SMNVEV (reference sequence). The CDR3 spans 14 residues.